One T cell receptor beta chain is described in this entry. What it recognizes is unknown. The data stem from a study of cytomegalovirus exposure and HLA in healthy donors. Study-level results: A later analysis found most CMV-associated TCR beta chains apparently HLA-restricted.

Researchers ran the PCR with 60 Vbeta and 13 Jbeta primers. Profiled with immunoSEQ multiplex PCR; TCRdb holds only in-frame clones, not every one. The data contain 140,000 to 150,000 clones, around 57% of them singletons. Healthy bone marrow donors made up the donor group. Unmatched junction bases numbered 4, after V lost 4 bases and J lost 5 bases. The CDR3 totals 14 residues. Germline CDR1 SGHNT, CDR2 YYREEE (reference sequence). This sequence originates from a male donor in good health and CMV-seronegative. Material for sequencing was PBMCs. V is TRBV5-4 and J is TRBJ2-3; 10 bases are a match to TRBD2. As DNA, the CDR3 is TGTGCCAGCAGCCAGCGGGGGGGCAAAGATACGCAGTATTTT. Amino acid sequence: CASSQRGGKDTQYF.